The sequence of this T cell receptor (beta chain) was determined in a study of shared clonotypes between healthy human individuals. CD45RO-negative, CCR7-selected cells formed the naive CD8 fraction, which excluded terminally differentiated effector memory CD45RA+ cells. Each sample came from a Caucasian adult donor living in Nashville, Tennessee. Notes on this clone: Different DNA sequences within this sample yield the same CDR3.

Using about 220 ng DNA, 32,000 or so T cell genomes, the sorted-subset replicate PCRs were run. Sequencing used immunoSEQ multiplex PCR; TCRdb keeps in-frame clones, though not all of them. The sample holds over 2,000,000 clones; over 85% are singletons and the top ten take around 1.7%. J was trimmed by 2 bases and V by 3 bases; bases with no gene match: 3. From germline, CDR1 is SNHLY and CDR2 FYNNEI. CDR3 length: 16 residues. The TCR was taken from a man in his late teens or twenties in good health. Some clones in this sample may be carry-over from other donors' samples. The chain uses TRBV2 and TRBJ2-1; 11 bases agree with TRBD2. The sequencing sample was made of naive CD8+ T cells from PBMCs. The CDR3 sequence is CASSERLAGTYNEQFF. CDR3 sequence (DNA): TGTGCCAGCAGTGAGCGACTAGCGGGAACCTACAATGAGCAGTTCTTC.